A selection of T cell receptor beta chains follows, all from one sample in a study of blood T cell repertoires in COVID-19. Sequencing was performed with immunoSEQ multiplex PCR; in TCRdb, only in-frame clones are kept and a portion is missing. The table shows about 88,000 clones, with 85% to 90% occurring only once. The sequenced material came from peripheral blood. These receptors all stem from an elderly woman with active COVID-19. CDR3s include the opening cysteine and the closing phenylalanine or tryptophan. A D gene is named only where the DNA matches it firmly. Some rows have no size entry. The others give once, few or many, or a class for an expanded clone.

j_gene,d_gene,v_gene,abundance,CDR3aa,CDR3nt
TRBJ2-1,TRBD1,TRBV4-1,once,CASSRRQGAENEQFF,TGCGCCAGCAGTCGCAGACAGGGGGCAGAAAATGAGCAGTTCTTC
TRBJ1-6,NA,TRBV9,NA,CASSVEGGNSPLHF,TGTGCCAGCAGCGTAGAAGGGGGAAATTCACCCCTCCACTTT
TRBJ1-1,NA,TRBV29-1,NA,CSATSRGNTEAFF,TGCAGCGCCACCTCTCGAGGGAACACTGAAGCTTTCTTT
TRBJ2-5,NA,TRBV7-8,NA,CASSSLGSIGETQYF,TGTGCCAGCAGCTCCCTGGGGAGCATCGGTGAGACCCAGTACTTC
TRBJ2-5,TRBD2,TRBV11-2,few,CASSEGGASGSWETQYF,TGTGCCAGCAGCGAGGGGGGGGCTAGCGGGAGTTGGGAGACCCAGTACTTC
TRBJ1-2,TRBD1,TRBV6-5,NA,CASTLNRGASGYTF,TGTGCCAGCACCCTAAACAGGGGGGCGAGCGGCTACACCTTC
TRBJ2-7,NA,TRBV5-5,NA,CASSIAYLQTYEQYF,TGTGCCAGCAGCATAGCGTACCTACAGACCTACGAGCAGTACTTC
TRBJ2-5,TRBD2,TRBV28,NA,CASGRGEQASGRVKQYF,TGTGCCAGCGGTCGAGGGGAGCAGGCTAGCGGGAGGGTCAAGCAGTACTTC
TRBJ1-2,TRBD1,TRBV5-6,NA,CASSFGTGRVYGYTF,TGTGCCAGCAGCTTCGGGACAGGGAGAGTCTATGGCTACACCTTC
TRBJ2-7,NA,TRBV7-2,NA,CASSLTVRGAEQYF,TGTGCCAGCAGCCTGACAGTCCGCGGGGCCGAGCAGTACTTC
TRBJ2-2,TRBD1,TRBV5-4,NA,CASSLGGQGAGELFF,TGTGCCAGCAGCTTGGGTGGACAGGGGGCCGGGGAGCTGTTTTTT
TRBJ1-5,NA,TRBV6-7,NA,CASCGDGRAYDQPQHF,TGTGCCAGCTGTGGAGACGGCAGGGCTTACGATCAGCCCCAGCATTTT
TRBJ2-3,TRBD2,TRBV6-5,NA,CASSYEGGRATDTQYF,TGTGCCAGCAGTTACGAAGGCGGGAGGGCCACAGATACGCAGTATTTT
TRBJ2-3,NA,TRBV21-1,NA,CASTSKSSGNADTQYF,TGTGCCAGCACCTCAAAGAGTAGCGGGAATGCAGATACGCAGTATTTT
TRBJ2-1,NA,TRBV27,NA,CASSLYQGSSYNEQFF,TGTGCCAGCAGTTTATATCAGGGGAGCTCCTACAATGAGCAGTTCTTC
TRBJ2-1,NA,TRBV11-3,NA,CASSLRAGWFEQFF,TGTGCCAGCAGCTTACGGGCAGGGTGGTTTGAGCAGTTCTTC
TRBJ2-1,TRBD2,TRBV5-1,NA,CASSWGLAGALSYNEQFF,TGCGCCAGCAGCTGGGGACTAGCGGGAGCTCTCTCCTACAATGAGCAGTTCTTC
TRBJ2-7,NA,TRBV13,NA,CASSLALYEQYF,TGTGCCAGCAGCTTAGCCCTCTACGAGCAGTACTTC
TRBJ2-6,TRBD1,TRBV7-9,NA,CASSLVRQGSSGANVLTF,TGTGCCAGCAGCTTAGTTAGACAGGGGAGCTCTGGGGCCAACGTCCTGACTTTC
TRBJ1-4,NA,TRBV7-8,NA,CASSIGTRREKLFF,TGTGCCAGCAGTATCGGGACTCGTCGGGAAAAACTGTTTTTT
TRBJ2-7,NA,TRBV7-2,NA,CASSPRRGLYEQYF,TGTGCCAGCAGCCCCCGGCGGGGGCTCTACGAGCAGTACTTC
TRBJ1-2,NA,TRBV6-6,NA,CASSPTLPGTLTNYGYTF,TGTGCCAGCAGTCCTACATTACCCGGGACACTGACTAACTATGGCTACACCTTC
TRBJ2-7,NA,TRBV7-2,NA,CASRGGTYEQYF,TGTGCCAGCAGGGGCGGGACCTACGAGCAGTACTTC
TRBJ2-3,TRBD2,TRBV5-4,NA,CASSFDLAGGIDTQYF,TGTGCCAGCAGCTTTGATCTAGCGGGAGGGATAGATACGCAGTATTTT
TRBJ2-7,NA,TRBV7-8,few,CASSLAGGNYEQYF,TGTGCCAGCAGCTTAGCAGGAGGGAACTACGAGCAGTACTTC
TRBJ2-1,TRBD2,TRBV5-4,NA,CASSLGQGGWLAGGGQEFF,TGTGCCAGCAGCTTGGGGCAGGGGGGTTGGCTAGCGGGAGGCGGGCAGGAGTTCTTC
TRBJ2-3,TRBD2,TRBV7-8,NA,CASSPRLAGFSTDTQYF,TGTGCCAGCAGCCCTAGACTAGCGGGGTTTAGCACAGATACGCAGTATTTT
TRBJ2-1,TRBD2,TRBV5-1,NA,CASSGLAGDYNEQFF,TGCGCCAGCAGCGGGCTAGCGGGAGACTACAATGAGCAGTTCTTC
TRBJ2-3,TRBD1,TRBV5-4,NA,CASSSERNRQGATQYF,TGTGCCAGCAGCTCCGAACGCAACCGACAGGGGGCGACGCAGTATTTT
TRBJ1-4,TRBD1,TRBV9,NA,CASSGYGTEREKLFF,TGTGCCAGCAGCGGGTACGGGACAGAAAGAGAAAAACTGTTTTTT
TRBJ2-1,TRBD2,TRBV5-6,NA,CASSYTSGSYNEQFF,TGTGCCAGCAGCTACACTAGCGGGAGCTACAATGAGCAGTTCTTC
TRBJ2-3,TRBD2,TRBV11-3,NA,CASSLAGGLADTQYF,TGTGCCAGCAGCTTAGCGGGAGGGCTGGCAGATACGCAGTATTTT
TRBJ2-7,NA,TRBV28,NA,CASTRTRTYEQYF,TGTGCCAGCACCAGGACACGCACCTACGAGCAGTACTTC
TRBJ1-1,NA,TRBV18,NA,CASSPRTVNTEAFF,TGTGCCAGCTCACCCCGGACAGTCAACACTGAAGCTTTCTTT
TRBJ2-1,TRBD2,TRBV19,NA,CASSISSGSSSMFYNEQFF,TGTGCCAGTAGTATATCTAGCGGGAGTTCCTCAATGTTTTACAATGAGCAGTTCTTC
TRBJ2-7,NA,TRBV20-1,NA,CSASSSSPGYEQYF,TGCAGTGCTAGTTCTTCCTCGCCGGGGTACGAGCAGTACTTC
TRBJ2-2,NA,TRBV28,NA,CASTPGGYTGELFF,TGTGCCAGCACCCCAGGGGGGTACACCGGGGAGCTGTTTTTT
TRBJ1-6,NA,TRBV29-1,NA,CSVREPDSPLHF,TGCAGCGTTCGGGAGCCAGATTCACCCCTCCACTTT
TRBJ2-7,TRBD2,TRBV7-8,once,CASSVRMAGAGYEQYF,TGTGCCAGCAGCGTTAGGATGGCGGGAGCGGGGTACGAGCAGTACTTC
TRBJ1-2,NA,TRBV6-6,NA,CASRAPGGRGGYTF,TGTGCCAGCAGGGCTCCCGGGGGGCGAGGCGGCTACACCTTC
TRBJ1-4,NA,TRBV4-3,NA,CASSQDPPSGEKLFF,TGCGCCAGCAGCCAAGATCCCCCCTCCGGGGAAAAACTGTTTTTT